These 15 T cell receptor beta chains came from one sample sequenced in a study of cytomegalovirus exposure and HLA in healthy donors. With 60 Vbeta and 13 Jbeta primers, the PCR was carried out. Sequencing was performed with immunoSEQ multiplex PCR; in TCRdb, only in-frame clones are kept and a portion is missing. The table includes some 110,000 clones, around 70% detected once. The sample comprised PBMCs. The receptors come from a man aged 30-40 years in good health and CMV-seronegative.

The genes are TRBV7-2 and TRBJ2-2; TRBD2 matches 12 bases. J gave up 6 bases and V 1 base, and 3 bases lay outside the gene matches. This CDR3 has 16 amino acids. Per germline, CDR1 SGHTA and CDR2 FQGNSA. CDR3 region: CASSLGLAGVPGELFF. CDR3 nucleotides: TGTGCCAGCAGCTTAGGACTAGCGGGAGTCCCCGGGGAGCTGTTTTTT.

The chain combines TRBV6-1 with TRBJ2-7, with 14 bases fitting TRBD2. V was pared by 6 bases and J by 9 bases, with 7 bases of the junction left unmatched. The CDR3 covers 14 residues. Germline V gene data show CDR1 as MNHNS and CDR2 as SASEGT. This CDR3 is CASRVQGTSGRQYF. The DNA of the CDR3 is TGTGCCAGCAGGGTACAGGGGACTAGCGGGAGGCAGTACTTC.

This chain connects TRBV28 to TRBJ1-1, with a tentative D call TRBD1 (5 bases). Trimming left V 3 bases short and J 1 base short, with 9 bases between. From germline, CDR1 is MDHEN and CDR2 SYDVKM. The CDR3 is 14 residues long. CDR3 in amino acids: CASSFYDRNTEAFF. The CDR3 DNA reads TGTGCCAGCAGTTTTTACGACAGGAACACTGAAGCTTTCTTT.

The chain is built from TRBV28 and TRBJ2-1, with 9 bases lining up with TRBD2. The germline V gene encodes CDR1 MDHEN and CDR2 SYDVKM. Trimming cost V 8 bases and J 0 bases; bases outside gene matches: 5. The CDR3 has 15 amino acids. CDR3 loop: CASYRSGSSYNEQFF. In nucleotides, the CDR3 is TGTGCCAGCTACCGTAGCGGGAGCTCCTACAATGAGCAGTTCTTC.

To note about this clone: The junction shows a germline mismatch at one end, possibly a read error. The identical CDR3 is also encoded by other nucleotide sequences in the sample. This chain joins TRBV10-2 and TRBJ2-1, with a possible D match to TRBD1 (6 bases). Germline CDR1 WSHSY, CDR2 SAAADI. This CDR3 has 12 residues. CDR3 coding DNA: TGTGCCAGCAGTGACAGGTACAATGAGCAGTTCTTC. This codes for CASSDRYNEQFF.

This chain uses TRBV19 with TRBJ2-3; a possible D gene is TRBD2 (6 bases). CDR1 and CDR2 from the germline V gene are LNHDA and SQIVND (reference sequence). With 3 bases removed from V and 3 bases from J, the gap between germline ends came to 19 bases. The CDR3 has 17 amino acids. The CDR3 DNA reads as TGTGCCAGTAGTATGGCGGGACTCGGAGTAGGAACAGATACGCAGTATTTT. Protein: CASSMAGLGVGTDTQYF.

This clone turned up a few times. The chain links TRBV7-2 to TRBJ2-6; 8 bases agree with TRBD1. This CDR3 comprises 17 residues. Trimming at V came to 5 bases and at J to 2 bases, leaving 8 bases not matched to a gene. Germline V CDR1 and CDR2: SGHTA, FQGNSA. CDR3 sequence: CASSERTGSTGANVLTF. The CDR3 DNA is TGTGCCAGCAGCGAACGGACAGGGTCTACTGGGGCCAACGTCCTGACTTTC.

This clone was counted a single time. The chain has TRBV7-2 and TRBJ2-5; TRBD2 aligns across 9 bases. Per the germline V gene, CDR1 is SGHTA and CDR2 is FQGNSA. This CDR3 spans 17 amino acids. V shed 1 base, J shed 5 bases, and the junction held 11 bases outside the gene matches. The CDR3 DNA reads as TGTGCCAGCAGCTTAGTTACTGGCGGGAGGGCCACGGAGACCCAGTACTTC. The encoded protein is CASSLVTGGRATETQYF.

The CDR3 reads CASSIDNSYEQYF. The DNA of the CDR3 is TGTGCCAGCAGCATAGACAACTCCTACGAGCAGTACTTC. The chain uses TRBV13 and TRBJ2-7, with D unresolved. Trimming pared 5 bases from V and 0 bases from J, leaving 8 bases between. The CDR3 totals 13 residues. The V gene's germline CDR1 is PRHDT and CDR2 FYEKMQ (reference sequence).

The chain recombines TRBV10-1 with TRBJ1-4; 7 bases line up with TRBD1. The J segment lost 2 bases and the V segment lost 4 bases, leaving 1 base of the junction unmatched. The length of the CDR3 is 14 residues. The germline gives CDR1 WNHNN, CDR2 SYGVQD (reference sequence). The CDR3 DNA follows: TGCGCCAGCAGTGCGACAGGGACTAATGAAAAACTGTTTTTT. Its protein product is CASSATGTNEKLFF.

The rearrangement links TRBV4-2 to TRBJ2-3; possibly TRBD2 for D (5 bases). The CDR3 has 18 amino acids. V lost 0 bases and J lost 3, with 19 bases in between. Germline V gene lookup returns CDR1 LGHNA and CDR2 YNFKEQ. The CDR3 DNA is TGTGCCAGCAGCCAAGAATTACCACTAGGTTCTGGGACAGATACGCAGTATTTT. It specifies CASSQELPLGSGTDTQYF.

The V and J genes are TRBV4-2 and TRBJ1-1; D perhaps matches TRBD1 (5 bases). The germline V and J ends were trimmed by 0 bases and 7 bases, with 9 bases remaining between them. Germline V CDR1 and CDR2: LGHNA, YNFKEQ. CDR3 length equals 13 residues. Here the CDR3 reads CASSQDGHYEAFF. CDR3 nucleotide sequence: TGTGCCAGCAGCCAAGATGGACACTATGAAGCTTTCTTT.

J is TRBJ1-2 and V is TRBV9, with D tentatively TRBD1 (6 bases). The CDR3 contains 16 residues. The germline gives CDR1 SGDLS, CDR2 YYNGEE. V dropped 1 base and J dropped 5 bases, with 18 bases sitting between them. The CDR3 DNA follows: TGTGCCAGCAGCGTAAACCCCGAGACAGGAGAATATGGCTACACCTTC. It codes for CASSVNPETGEYGYTF.

The genes are TRBV7-3 and TRBJ2-5; the D is unclear. The CDR3 is 15 amino acids. With 6 bases removed from V and 5 bases from J, the gap between germline ends came to 19 bases. Per germline, CDR1 SGHTA and CDR2 FQGTGA. The CDR3 protein is CASRSNPGASETQYF. The CDR3 DNA reads as TGTGCCAGCAGGTCAAACCCCGGAGCGTCGGAGACCCAGTACTTC.

This clone was counted only a few times. The chain uses TRBV12-5 and TRBJ1-4; TRBD1 is a possible D gene (5 bases). V lost 6 bases and J 7 bases, leaving 12 bases between the germline ends. The V gene's germline CDR1 is LGHNT and CDR2 FRNRAP. There are 13 residues in the CDR3. The CDR3 sequence is CASGLQGAEKLFF. CDR3 bases: TGTGCTAGTGGCCTTCAGGGTGCTGAAAAACTGTTTTTT.